This T cell receptor (beta chain) was sequenced for a study of Ad26.COV2.S vaccination and SARS-CoV-2 variants. Measured with immunoSEQ multiplex PCR; TCRdb has only the in-frame clones, and not every one. The table includes about 94,000 clones, approximately 86% detected once. Details on this clone: What it binds is unknown.

Study-wide results and caveats: Vaccinees and placebo recipients showed similar non-spike TCR breadth. The TCR breadth and depth analyses may have produced an underestimate of total T cell responses. Ad26.COV2.S recipients had broader spike-specific TCRs (P = 0.0014). CD8+ and CD4+ T cells specific for spike reportedly responded with substantial breadth after vaccination.

Germline-derived CDR1 and CDR2 are SGHTA and FQGNSA. The CDR3 covers 12 residues. V dropped 5 bases and J dropped 4 bases, with 8 bases sitting between them. The material sequenced was peripheral blood, taken after recovery from COVID-19. This TCR derives from a human donor who had recovered from COVID-19. The chain carries TRBV7-2 and TRBJ2-5; D gene uncertain. This CDR3 is CASSKPVETQYF. The CDR3 DNA is TGTGCCAGCAGCAAGCCAGTAGAGACCCAGTACTTC.